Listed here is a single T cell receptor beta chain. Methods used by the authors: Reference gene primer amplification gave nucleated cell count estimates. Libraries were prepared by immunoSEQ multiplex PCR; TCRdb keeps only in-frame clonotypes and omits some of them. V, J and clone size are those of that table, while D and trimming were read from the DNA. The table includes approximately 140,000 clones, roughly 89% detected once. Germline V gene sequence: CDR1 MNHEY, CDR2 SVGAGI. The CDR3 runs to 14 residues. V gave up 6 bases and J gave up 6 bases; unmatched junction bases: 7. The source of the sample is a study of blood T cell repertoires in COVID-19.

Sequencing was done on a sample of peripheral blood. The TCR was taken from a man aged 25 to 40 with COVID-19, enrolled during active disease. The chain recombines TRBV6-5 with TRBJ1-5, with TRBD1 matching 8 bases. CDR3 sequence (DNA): TGTGCCAGCAGACCCGACAGGGGCCCTCAGCCCCAGCATTTT. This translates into CASRPDRGPQPQHF.